This T cell receptor beta chain was retrieved from a study of early T cells in non-severe SARS-CoV-2 infection. Study at large: Sequencing was performed on bulk RNA from unsorted whole blood, leaving chains unpaired.

Germline values: CDR1 SEHNR, CDR2 FQNEAQ (reference sequence). The CDR3 length is 14 residues. Trimming cost V 3 bases and J 0 bases, with 5 bases left between them. Study findings and constraints: Private and CD4 specificities were missed by VDJdb matching, which favored anti-spike CD8 responses.

In this sample, this clonotype turned up many times. Its antigen is not known. Molecules of cDNA were individually given unique molecular identifiers that were attached to them. TCRdb redid the calling of the 5' RACE reads with MiXCR, one entry per CDR3 protein. The sample includes around 39,000 distinct CDR3 sequences, less than 6.5% seen only once; the top ten take 6%. The chain links TRBV7-9 to TRBJ2-2; D is ambiguous. Sequenced material: whole blood, taken at baseline. This sequence originates from an adult who was a healthcare worker with PCR-confirmed SARS-CoV-2 infection or an uninfected control (not recorded which). The CDR3 DNA is TGTGCCAGCAGCTTCAGATCGAACACCGGGGAGCTGTTTTTT. Residues: CASSFRSNTGELFF.